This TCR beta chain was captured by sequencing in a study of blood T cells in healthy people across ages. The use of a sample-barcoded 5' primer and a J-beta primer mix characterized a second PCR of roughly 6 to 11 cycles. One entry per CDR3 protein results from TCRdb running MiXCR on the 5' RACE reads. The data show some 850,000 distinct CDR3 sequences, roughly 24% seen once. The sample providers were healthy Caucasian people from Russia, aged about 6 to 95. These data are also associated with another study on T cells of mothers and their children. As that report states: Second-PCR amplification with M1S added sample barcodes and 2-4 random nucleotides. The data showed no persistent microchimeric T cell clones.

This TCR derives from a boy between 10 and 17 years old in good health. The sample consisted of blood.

The DNA of the CDR3 is TGCAGTGCTAGAACACGGGACGTGGTCTGGGAGACCCAGTACTTC. It codes for CSARTRDVVWETQYF. The chain is built from TRBV20-1 and TRBJ2-5, with D perhaps TRBD1 or TRBD2 (5 bases each). The germline V and J ends were trimmed by 2 bases and 5 bases, with 18 bases remaining between them. CDR1 is DFQATT and CDR2 is SNEGSKA in the germline V gene (reference sequence). There are 15 residues in the CDR3.